This entry lists 23 T cell receptor beta chains sequenced from one sample in a study of T cells in Graves' hyperthyroidism and ophthalmopathy. From RNA transcripts, TCR beta CDR3 regions were amplified. RT-PCR in the first round (using the HTBI primer set) targeted the TCR CDR3. TCRdb passed the multiplex PCR reads through MiXCR, listing each CDR3 protein once. Among hundreds of thousands of distinct CDR3 sequences listed, 35% to 45% were seen once. Source material: blood. The receptors here all came from a man between 18 and 35 years old with Graves' hyperthyroidism.

The rearrangement uses TRBV12-3 or TRBV12-4 and TRBJ2-7; TRBD2 matches 7 bases. V was clipped by 7 bases and J by 0 bases; unmatched bases: 6. The CDR3 runs to 14 residues. The CDR3, as DNA: TGTGCCAGCAACGAGCGGGGAAGCTCCTACGAGCAGTACTTC. Protein product: CASNERGSSYEQYF.

This clonotype was picked up a small number of times. V and J are TRBV6-6 and TRBJ1-5; no definite D call. This CDR3 is 13 amino acids long. Germline CDR1 is MNHNY and CDR2 is SVGAGI (reference sequence). Trimming took off 7 bases at V and 1 base at J, with 8 bases between the two ends. The DNA of the CDR3 is TGTGCCAGCAAGGAAGTGAGCAATCAGCCCCAGCATTTT. It yields the protein CASKEVSNQPQHF.

The genes are TRBV12-3 or TRBV12-4 and TRBJ2-3; 9 nucleotides align to TRBD2. The CDR3 extends over 16 amino acids. V dropped 3 bases and J dropped 9; count of bases not matched to a gene: 13. The chain's CDR3 is CASSFGGPSGTLTQYF. The CDR3 DNA reads as TGTGCCAGCAGTTTTGGGGGGCCTAGCGGGACCTTGACGCAGTATTTT.

The sample holds one count of this clonotype. This clone may be a read error of a much larger clone one base away. For the CDR3, the DNA is TGTGCCAGCAGCGCCAGACAGGGCGTGAGCGGGGAGCTGTTTTTT. Amino acid sequence: CASSARQGVSGELFF. The chain is built from TRBV9 and TRBJ2-2, with 7 bases that match TRBD1. The CDR3 covers 15 residues. The ends lost 3 bases at V and 7 bases at J; junction bases unmatched: 9. Germline V gene sequence: CDR1 SGDLS, CDR2 YYNGEE.

The sample holds a few counts of this clonotype. J is TRBJ1-2 and V is TRBV4-1, with TRBD1 matching 10 bases. Losses at the gene ends were 4 bases for V and 4 bases for J; bases not matched to a gene: 12. The CDR3 covers 17 residues. In germline, CDR1 is MGHRA, CDR2 YSYEKL. The CDR3 sequence is CASSPTGQGNLFYGYTF. DNA for the CDR3: TGCGCCAGCAGCCCCACGGGACAGGGGAACCTATTCTATGGCTACACCTTC.

This clonotype is a singleton in its sample. The chain joins TRBV12-3 or TRBV12-4 to TRBJ1-2; 7 bases are a match to TRBD1. V lost 4 bases to trimming and J lost 6 bases; unmatched junction nucleotides: 8. CDR3 length: 14 residues. The CDR3 nucleotides are TGTGCCAGCAGTTCAACAGGGGTGGGCCATGGCTACACCTTC. Amino acid sequence: CASSSTGVGHGYTF.

This clonotype was recorded a few times. The chain is built from TRBV27 and TRBJ1-1, with unresolved D. Per germline, CDR1 MNHEY and CDR2 SMNVEV (reference sequence). The CDR3 contains 14 residues. Trimming cost V 6 bases and J 1 base, with 12 bases left between them. CDR3 coding DNA: TGTGCCAGCAGGACCCTTGGGCCGAACACTGAAGCTTTCTTT. The encoded protein is CASRTLGPNTEAFF.

The rearrangement links TRBV7-9 to TRBJ2-5; D assignment may be TRBD1 or TRBD2 (6 bases each). CDR3 length equals 15 residues. Germline-derived CDR1 and CDR2 are SEHNR and FQNEAQ (reference sequence). Trimming cost V 5 bases and J 2 bases, with 15 bases left between them. CDR3 region: CASSHWGARQETQYF. The CDR3 bases are TGTGCCAGCAGCCATTGGGGGGCTAGACAAGAGACCCAGTACTTC. Full variable domain (rest looked up from reference TRBV7-9 and TRBJ2-5): DTGVSQNPRHKITKRGQNVTFRCDPISEHNRLYWYRQTLGQGPEFLTYFQNEAQLEKSRLLSDRFSAERPKGSFSTLEIQRTEQGDSAMYLCASSHWGARQETQYFGPGTRLLVL.

This clonotype was seen repeatedly, ten times or more. V usage is TRBV7-2 and J usage is TRBJ1-2; D is unresolved. Germline loops: CDR1 SGHTA, CDR2 FQGNSA. This CDR3 has 12 residues. The ends were cut back, 5 bases at V and 8 bases at J, with 12 bases in the middle. CDR3 sequence: CASSVGIRGYTF. The CDR3, as DNA: TGTGCCAGCAGCGTGGGGATAAGAGGCTACACCTTC.

The table lists this clonotype with a few counts. The V call is TRBV12-3 or TRBV12-4, the J call TRBJ2-7; TRBD1 agrees at 10 bases. The CDR3 loop spans 15 amino acids. Losses at the gene ends were 4 bases for V and 2 bases for J; bases not matched to a gene: 5. DNA of the CDR3: TGTGCCAGCAGTTCTGGGGGGACAGGGGCCTACGAGCAGTACTTC. Its protein is CASSSGGTGAYEQYF.

J is TRBJ2-5 and V is TRBV11-2, with D possibly being TRBD1 (6 bases). Trimming removed 6 bases at V and 4 bases at J, with 18 bases between. The CDR3 runs 15 residues. Germline V gene sequence: CDR1 SGHAT, CDR2 FQNNGV. The CDR3 bases are TGTGCCAGCAGTGTGAACAGGGAAAGGGGAGAGACCCAGTACTTC. It encodes CASSVNRERGETQYF.

The chain recombines TRBV12-3 or TRBV12-4 with TRBJ2-7, with TRBD2 matching 9 bases. This CDR3 is 15 amino acids long. V trimming: 6 bases; J trimming: 6 bases; junction bases outside the gene matches: 12. CDR3 sequence (DNA): TGTGCCAGCAGCCAAACCCCGGGACTAGCAGGCGAGCAGTACTTC. Its translation: CASSQTPGLAGEQYF.

Only a few counts were recorded for this clonotype. The chain uses TRBV20-1 and TRBJ2-5, with 7 bases that match TRBD1. CDR1 is DFQATT and CDR2 is SNEGSKA in the germline V gene (reference sequence). With V trimmed by 5 bases and J by 2 bases, 2 bases remained unmatched. The CDR3 consists of 12 residues. The CDR3: CSAARGQETQYF. The CDR3 bases are TGCAGTGCTGCCAGGGGGCAAGAGACCCAGTACTTC.

The gene calls are TRBV7-2 and TRBJ2-5, with D possibly TRBD2 on 6 matching bases. The CDR3 extends over 17 amino acids. Trimming cost V 2 bases and J 4 bases, with 20 bases left between them. Germline CDR1 is SGHTA and CDR2 is FQGNSA. The CDR3 region has the DNA TGTGCCAGCAGCTTATACCAGACCCCGGGAGTAGCAGAGACCCAGTACTTC. This encodes CASSLYQTPGVAETQYF.

In its sample, this clonotype was seen many times. J is TRBJ2-6 and V is TRBV7-9; D is uncertain. CDR1 is SEHNR, CDR2 FQNEAQ, per germline (reference sequence). The germline V and J ends were trimmed by 4 bases and 1 base, with 8 bases remaining between them. The CDR3 is made up of 15 amino acids. The chain's CDR3 is CASSSLGSGANVLTF. In DNA, the CDR3 is TGTGCCAGCAGCTCGCTAGGGTCTGGGGCCAACGTCCTGACTTTC. Combining the CDR3 with reference TRBV7-9 and TRBJ2-6 gives the whole variable domain DTGVSQNPRHKITKRGQNVTFRCDPISEHNRLYWYRQTLGQGPEFLTYFQNEAQLEKSRLLSDRFSAERPKGSFSTLEIQRTEQGDSAMYLCASSSLGSGANVLTFGAGSRLTVL.

The chain recombines TRBV6-9 with TRBJ2-2; D possibly corresponds to TRBD1 (6 bases). The CDR3 is 15 amino acids. V lost 7 bases and J 1 base, leaving 13 bases between the germline ends. The germline gives CDR1 MNHGY, CDR2 SVAAGI. CDR3 loop: CASTKGTLNTGELFF. The CDR3 DNA is TGTGCCAGCACCAAGGGGACATTGAACACCGGGGAGCTGTTTTTT.

This rearrangement joins TRBV20-1 to TRBJ2-7; D perhaps matches TRBD1 (8 bases). CDR3 length: 12 residues. The V gene's germline CDR1 is DFQATT and CDR2 SNEGSKA (reference sequence). The ends were cut back, 6 bases at V and 4 bases at J, with 13 bases in the middle. CDR3 amino acids: CSATQGGYEQYF. Written as DNA, the CDR3 is TGCAGTGCCACACAGGGGGGGTACGAGCAGTACTTC.

This chain links TRBV4-1 with TRBJ1-4; D is perhaps TRBD1 (5 bases). CDR1 is MGHRA, CDR2 YSYEKL, per germline. CDR3 length equals 17 residues. The ends were cut back, 4 bases at V and 9 bases at J, with 24 bases in the middle. In DNA form, the CDR3 reads TGCGCCAGCAGCCTAAGCGGGCAGGGAGTGAAGTTGAAAAAACTGTTTTTT. The encoded protein is CASSLSGQGVKLKKLFF.

V usage is TRBV10-3 and J usage is TRBJ1-5; possible D gene TRBD1, 6 bases. From germline, CDR1 is ENHRY and CDR2 SYGVKD. Trimming removed 2 bases at V and 6 bases at J, with 8 bases between. The CDR3 runs 13 residues. The CDR3 coding sequence is TGTGCCATCAGTGAGCCAGGGGTTCAGCCCCAGCATTTT. Its protein is CAISEPGVQPQHF.

The rearrangement uses TRBV27 and TRBJ1-5; D uncertain. The germline V gene encodes CDR1 MNHEY and CDR2 SMNVEV (reference sequence). CDR3 length: 11 residues. Trimming left V 9 bases short and J 8 bases short, with 11 bases between. CDR3 nucleotide sequence: TGTGCCAGGGCATTTAGGGAGCCCCAGCATTTT. This sequence encodes CARAFREPQHF.

This clonotype was seen repeatedly, ten times or more. This chain connects TRBV10-3 to TRBJ1-2; a possible D gene is TRBD1 (6 bases). Trimming cost V 0 bases and J 7 bases, with 12 bases left between them. Germline V gene lookup returns CDR1 ENHRY and CDR2 SYGVKD. This CDR3 is built from 14 residues. The CDR3 spells CAISESGGSVGYTF. The CDR3 coding sequence is TGTGCCATCAGTGAGTCAGGGGGGTCCGTTGGCTACACCTTC.

This clonotype was observed a handful of times. V and J are TRBV25-1 and TRBJ1-2, with D hard to call. This CDR3 is built from 14 residues. Per the germline V gene, CDR1 is MGHDK and CDR2 is SYGVNS. V dropped 6 bases and J dropped 7 bases, with 18 bases sitting between them. CDR3 loop: CASSQPPQSGGYTF. The CDR3 bases are TGTGCCAGCAGCCAACCCCCTCAGAGCGGTGGCTACACCTTC.

This clonotype was recorded many times. This chain connects TRBV4-1 to TRBJ2-7, with D perhaps TRBD1 (5 bases). There are 15 residues in the CDR3. V dropped 4 bases and J dropped 2 bases, with 15 bases sitting between them. Germline assignment: CDR1 MGHRA and CDR2 YSYEKL. The chain's CDR3 is CASSRSSDSTYEQYF. The CDR3 bases are TGCGCCAGCAGCCGCAGCTCCGACAGTACCTACGAGCAGTACTTC.